A single sample is the source of the 8 T cell receptor beta chains below, sequenced in a study of blood T cell repertoires in COVID-19. Sequenced by immunoSEQ multiplex PCR; TCRdb stores in-frame clones only, minus some. The sample lists about 150,000 clones; 84% were seen once. Source material: peripheral blood. The receptors originated from a woman aged 50 to 60 with acute or convalescent COVID-19.

This clone was detected once. V gene TRBV10-2 combines with J gene TRBJ1-5, with D possibly being TRBD1 (6 bases). CDR3 length: 16 amino acids. The germline gives CDR1 WSHSY, CDR2 SAAADI. V was clipped by 2 bases and J by 5 bases, with 16 bases between them. Here the CDR3 reads CASSEHGGTPDQPQHF. The CDR3 DNA sequence: TGCGCCAGCAGTGAGCACGGGGGGACACCAGATCAGCCCCAGCATTTT.

This clone was observed a handful of times. The genes are TRBV7-2 and TRBJ2-2; D is possibly TRBD2 (6 bases). Trimming took 5 bases from V and 4 from J, leaving 17 bases between them. The CDR3 consists of 16 residues. Germline-derived CDR1 and CDR2 are SGHTA and FQGNSA. The CDR3 sequence: CASSRAWTTSTGELFF. CDR3 in DNA: TGTGCCAGCAGCAGAGCATGGACTACGAGCACCGGGGAGCTGTTTTTT.

The table lists this clone with a count of one. The chain couples TRBV5-5 to TRBJ2-7; D might be TRBD2 (6 bases). The length of the CDR3 is 18 residues. CDR1 and CDR2 from the germline V gene are SGHKS and YYEKEE (reference sequence). The ends were cut back, 4 bases at V and 0 bases at J, with 23 bases in the middle. Here the CDR3 reads CASSLHSGDYLDSYEQYF. The DNA for the CDR3 is TGTGCCAGCAGCCTTCACTCGGGAGACTATCTCGACTCCTACGAGCAGTACTTC.

The CDR3 region is CASSFFGTDQETQYF. The CDR3 coding sequence is TGTGCCAGCAGTTTCTTCGGGACAGACCAAGAGACCCAGTACTTC. The J gene is TRBJ2-5, the V gene TRBV6-2 or TRBV6-3; 7 nucleotides line up with TRBD1. Trimming cost V 4 bases and J 0 bases; bases outside gene matches: 5. This CDR3 contains 15 residues. Per germline, CDR1 MNHEY and CDR2 SVGEGT.

V and J are TRBV2 and TRBJ1-6, with unresolved D. CDR1 and CDR2 from the germline V gene are SNHLY and FYNNEI. The ends were cut back, 7 bases at V and 6 bases at J, with 10 bases in the middle. The CDR3 extends over 13 amino acids. The CDR3 DNA sequence: TGTGCCAGCACAGGCAGTACTAATTCACCCCTCCACTTT. Its protein is CASTGSTNSPLHF. Drawing the rest from reference TRBV2 and TRBJ1-6, the complete variable domain is EPEVTQTPSHQVTQMGQEVILRCVPISNHLYFYWYRQILGQKVEFLVSFYNNEISEKSEIFDDQFSVERPDGSNFTLKIRSTKLEDSAMYFCASTGSTNSPLHFGNGTRLTVT.

The chain uses TRBV4-3 and TRBJ2-3; D possibly corresponds to TRBD1 (6 bases). Trimming pared 0 bases from V and 6 bases from J, leaving 19 bases between. Germline CDR1 LGHNA, CDR2 YSLEER. This CDR3 is 17 amino acids long. CDR3 region: CASSQEVGTISHDTQYF. The CDR3, as DNA: TGCGCCAGCAGCCAAGAAGTGGGGACAATCTCTCACGATACGCAGTATTTT.

The CDR3 nucleotides are TGTGCCAGCAGCTTGGTCGGGGAAGACTACAATGAGCAGTTCTTC. Translated, it gives CASSLVGEDYNEQFF. The chain has TRBV5-6 and TRBJ2-1; D may be TRBD2 (5 bases). This CDR3 spans 15 amino acids. V was clipped by 0 bases and J by 3 bases, with 10 bases between them. The germline V gene has CDR1 SGHDT and CDR2 YYEEEE.

The chain joins TRBV6-5 to TRBJ1-3, with D hard to call. CDR3 size: 14 residues. Trimming took 4 bases from V and 2 from J, leaving 9 bases between them. CDR1 MNHEY and CDR2 SVGAGI come from the germline V gene. The CDR3 spells CASSSVVAGNTIYF. The CDR3 DNA sequence: TGTGCCAGCAGTTCAGTGGTGGCTGGAAACACCATATATTTT.